Below, 26 T cell receptor beta chains from the same sample are listed, as sequenced in a study of neoadjuvant anti-PD-1 for oral cavity cancer. Here immunoSEQ multiplex PCR was the method, and the copy in TCRdb shows in-frame clones only, minus some. The table lists 17,000 or so clones, roughly three fifths of them singletons. The starting material was PBMCs, obtained before nivolumab (anti-PD-1) treatment. The receptor set was obtained from a person between 40 and 79 years old with oral cavity squamous cell carcinoma.

The genes are TRBV30 and TRBJ2-1; 11 nucleotides line up with TRBD2. Germline V gene lookup returns CDR1 GTSNPN and CDR2 SVGIG (reference sequence). V shed 8 bases, J shed 7 bases, and the junction held 7 bases outside the gene matches. This CDR3 region has 13 residues. CDR3 protein: CARLAGGPNEQFF. CDR3 nucleotides: TGTGCCAGATTAGCGGGAGGGCCTAATGAGCAGTTCTTC. Full variable domain (missing parts from reference TRBV30 and TRBJ2-1): SQTIHQWPATLVQPVGSPLSLECTVEGTSNPNLYWYRQAAGRGLQLLFYSVGIGQISSEVPQNLSASRPQDRQFILSSKKLLLSDSGFYLCARLAGGPNEQFFGPGTRLTVL.

This chain joins TRBV19 and TRBJ2-4; no reliable D call. V was cut by 3 bases and J by 1 base, with 7 bases left in between. The CDR3 extends over 14 amino acids. Germline CDR1 is LNHDA and CDR2 is SQIVND (reference sequence). This CDR3 is CASSIQVAKNIQYF. CDR3 nucleotide sequence: TGTGCCAGTAGTATTCAGGTCGCCAAAAACATTCAGTACTTC. The full variable domain, rest sourced from reference TRBV19 and TRBJ2-4, is DGGITQSPKYLFRKEGQNVTLSCEQNLNHDAMYWYRQDPGQGLRLIYYSQIVNDFQKGDIAEGYSVSREKKESFPLTVTSAQKNPTAFYLCASSIQVAKNIQYFGAGTRLSVL.

CDR3 sequence (DNA): TGCAGCGTTGATCTGGGGAGGGTGGGCACTAGCACAGATACGCAGTATTTT. This translates into CSVDLGRVGTSTDTQYF. J is TRBJ2-3 and V is TRBV29-1; 7 bases line up with TRBD2. The germline CDR1 and CDR2 sequences are SQVTM and ANQGSEA. The length of the CDR3 is 17 residues. V shed 3 bases and J 0 bases; nucleotides not matched to a gene: 12.

J is TRBJ1-2 and V is TRBV5-8; a weak D match, TRBD1 (5 bases). Trimming pared 4 bases from V and 4 bases from J, leaving 14 bases between. Germline V gene data show CDR1 as SGHTS and CDR2 as YDEGEE. CDR3 length equals 14 residues. CDR3 sequence (DNA): TGTGCCAGCAGCGTGGGGGGTCAGAGCTATGGCTACACCTTC. Its translation is CASSVGGQSYGYTF. The full variable domain, its missing parts supplied by reference TRBV5-8 and TRBJ1-2, is EAGVTQSPTHLIKTRGQQATLRCSPISGHTSVYWYQQALGLGLQFLLWYDEGEERNRGNFPPRFSGRQFPNYSSELNVNALELEDSALYLCASSVGGQSYGYTFGSGTRLTVV.

The chain has TRBV11-2 and TRBJ1-5, with D possibly being TRBD1 (6 bases). V gave up 2 bases and J gave up 4 bases, with 12 bases separating them. The CDR3 consists of 15 residues. Germline V gene lookup returns CDR1 SGHAT and CDR2 FQNNGV. This CDR3 is CASSLSGQPNQPQHF. CDR3 coding DNA: TGTGCCAGCAGCTTAAGTGGACAGCCTAATCAGCCCCAGCATTTT.

J is TRBJ2-1 and V is TRBV6-5; 9 bases are a match to TRBD1. V dropped 5 bases and J dropped 4; count of bases not matched to a gene: 6. CDR3 length equals 15 residues. Germline V gene sequence: CDR1 MNHEY, CDR2 SVGAGI. The CDR3 region has the DNA TGTGCCAGCAGTAAAACAGGGGGCGCATACAATGAGCAGTTCTTC. As protein: CASSKTGGAYNEQFF.

The sample holds a few counts of this clone. V gene TRBV10-3 combines with J gene TRBJ2-2; D not certain. Trimming stripped 0 bases from V and 6 bases from J, with 2 bases between. This CDR3 is built from 12 residues. Germline V lookup: CDR1 ENHRY, CDR2 SYGVKD. The CDR3 coding sequence is TGTGCCATCAGTGAGTCGTCCGGGGAGCTGTTTTTT. It yields the protein CAISESSGELFF.

The chain couples TRBV5-4 to TRBJ2-6; 10 nucleotides agree with TRBD1. In germline, CDR1 is SGHNT, CDR2 YYREEE (reference sequence). The CDR3 totals 18 residues. J gave up 0 bases and V 4 bases, and 7 bases lay outside the gene matches. The DNA of the CDR3 is TGTGCCAGCAGCAAGGAGACAGGGGGCGACTCTGGGGCCAACGTCCTGACTTTC. Encoded protein: CASSKETGGDSGANVLTF. The whole variable domain, remainder taken from reference TRBV5-4 and TRBJ2-6, is ETGVTQSPTHLIKTRGQQVTLRCSSQSGHNTVSWYQQALGQGPQFIFQYYREEENGRGNFPPRFSGLQFPNYSSELNVNALELDDSALYLCASSKETGGDSGANVLTFGAGSRLTVL.

This clone occurred once. The chain carries TRBV29-1 and TRBJ1-2; 7 positions agree with TRBD1. Germline CDR1 is SQVTM and CDR2 is ANQGSEA. The length of the CDR3 is 14 residues. V gave up 2 bases and J gave up 6 bases; unmatched junction bases: 9. As DNA, the CDR3 is TGCAGCGTTGAACTGGTGAGGGGGCCCAATGGCTACACCTTC. It encodes CSVELVRGPNGYTF.

The J gene is TRBJ1-5, the V gene TRBV5-4, with TRBD1 identical over 9 bases. J gave up 6 bases and V 4 bases, and 5 bases lay outside the gene matches. The length of the CDR3 is 14 residues. Germline lookup yields CDR1 SGHNT and CDR2 YYREEE (reference sequence). CDR3 bases: TGTGCCAGCAGCCGACAGGGGGACAGTCAGCCCCAGCATTTT. As protein: CASSRQGDSQPQHF.

The chain has TRBV4-1 and TRBJ1-3; D perhaps matches TRBD1 (6 bases). Per germline, CDR1 MGHRA and CDR2 YSYEKL. The CDR3 contains 17 residues. Trimming pared 4 bases from V and 0 bases from J, leaving 16 bases between. The CDR3 spells CASSRVGGQYSGNTIYF. CDR3 nucleotides: TGCGCCAGCAGCCGGGTCGGGGGGCAGTACTCTGGAAACACCATATATTTT.

This clone occurred a few times. V and J are TRBV14 and TRBJ2-5; 11 bases are a match to TRBD2. J gave up 5 bases and V 6 bases, and 5 bases lay outside the gene matches. CDR1 SGHDN and CDR2 FVKESK come from the germline V gene. The CDR3 consists of 14 residues. The CDR3 DNA sequence: TGTGCCAGCAGACTAGCGGGAGATAGGGAGACCCAGTACTTC. Protein sequence: CASRLAGDRETQYF.

The chain combines TRBV25-1 with TRBJ2-3; TRBD1 aligns across 7 bases. The CDR3 runs to 14 residues. CDR1 is MGHDK, CDR2 SYGVNS, per germline. The junction had 4 bases not matched to a gene; V was cut back by 4 bases and J by 3 bases. The CDR3 DNA is TGTGCCAGCAGTGTCACAGGGGCGACAGATACGCAGTATTTT. Its translation is CASSVTGATDTQYF.

V and J are TRBV5-1 and TRBJ1-4; 7 bases are shared with TRBD1. This CDR3 is 16 amino acids long. Germline trimming cut 4 bases from V and 0 bases from J; bases unmatched to any gene: 6. Germline assignment: CDR1 SGHRS and CDR2 YFSETQ. CDR3 in DNA: TGCGCCAGCAGCCCCGGGACAGAGGCAACTAATGAAAAACTGTTTTTT. This encodes CASSPGTEATNEKLFF.

This clone has more than one count but fewer than ten. This rearrangement joins TRBV4-1 to TRBJ1-1; D is perhaps TRBD1 (5 bases). V shed 1 base and J shed 1 base, with 10 bases lying between them. The CDR3 runs 15 residues. From germline, CDR1 is MGHRA and CDR2 YSYEKL. DNA for the CDR3: TGCGCCAGCAGCCAAGTCAGGGATACGAACACTGAAGCTTTCTTT. Translating gives CASSQVRDTNTEAFF.

The rearrangement joins TRBV6-1 to TRBJ1-3; 7 bases are shared with TRBD1. The CDR3 spans 15 residues. Germline-derived CDR1 and CDR2 are MNHNS and SASEGT. V lost 2 bases and J lost 3; bases outside the gene matches: 4. As DNA, the CDR3 is TGTGCCAGCAGTGAATTGACAGGGAGTGGAAACACCATATATTTT. The encoded protein is CASSELTGSGNTIYF.

This chain connects TRBV7-3 to TRBJ2-1; the D gene is possibly TRBD1 (5 bases). The V and J ends lost 3 bases and 6 bases respectively, with 18 bases between them. The CDR3 contains 16 residues. Germline values: CDR1 SGHTA, CDR2 FQGTGA. Written as DNA, the CDR3 is TGTGCCAGCAGCTTGTGGGTCAGACAGACATTCAATGAGCAGTTCTTC. Its translation: CASSLWVRQTFNEQFF.

This clone has a handful of counts. The V call is TRBV27, the J call TRBJ2-7; D is uncertain. This CDR3 contains 12 residues. Trimming left V 4 bases short and J 9 bases short, with 13 bases between. Germline V gives CDR1 MNHEY, CDR2 SMNVEV (reference sequence). The CDR3 here is CASSSAGSGQYF. In DNA form, the CDR3 reads TGTGCCAGCAGTTCGGCCGGTAGTGGGCAGTACTTC.

The rearrangement joins TRBV20-1 to TRBJ2-5, with no clear D. CDR1 and CDR2 (germline): DFQATT, SNEGSKA (reference sequence). The length of the CDR3 is 10 residues. The CDR3 region has the DNA TGCAGCCACGCGCGGGAGACCCAGTACTTC. It encodes CSHARETQYF.

This clone came up a few times. V and J are TRBV5-5 and TRBJ2-1, with TRBD2 identical over 15 bases. Germline trimming cut 3 bases from V and 6 bases from J; bases unmatched to any gene: 10. CDR3 size: 18 residues. Germline loops: CDR1 SGHKS, CDR2 YYEKEE (reference sequence). CDR3 sequence (DNA): TGTGCCAGCAGCTATACCGGGACTAGCGGGAGGTTCGGCAATGAGCAGTTCTTC. It is translated as CASSYTGTSGRFGNEQFF.

The rearrangement joins TRBV19 to TRBJ2-1, with 10 bases fitting TRBD1. V shed 1 base and J 0 bases; nucleotides not matched to a gene: 12. The CDR3 is 20 residues long. Germline V CDR1 and CDR2: LNHDA, SQIVND (reference sequence). The CDR3 here is CASSIGGTGASMSSYNEQFF. The CDR3 bases are TGTGCCAGTAGTATAGGAGGGACAGGGGCCTCCATGAGCTCCTACAATGAGCAGTTCTTC.

This clone came up a few times. The chain is built from TRBV6-5 and TRBJ1-2, with a weak D call TRBD1 (5 bases). The CDR3 is 14 residues long. V gave up 8 bases and J gave up 8 bases, with 21 bases separating them. Germline values: CDR1 MNHEY, CDR2 SVGAGI. CDR3 amino acids: CASAKTGSRDGYTF. For the CDR3, the DNA is TGTGCCAGCGCCAAAACAGGCTCACGGGACGGCTACACCTTC.

The chain joins TRBV5-3 to TRBJ1-3; 10 positions agree with TRBD1. TRBV5-3 is labeled an ORF, and its function is uncertain. V dropped 5 bases and J dropped 6; count of bases not matched to a gene: 5. The CDR3 consists of 14 residues. The CDR3 loop is CARRYGQGENTIYF. CDR3 sequence (DNA): TGTGCCAGAAGATACGGACAGGGGGAAAACACCATATATTTT.

The table lists this clone with a few counts. The rearrangement uses TRBV5-6 and TRBJ2-1; D gene unclear. The germline gives CDR1 SGHDT, CDR2 YYEEEE. CDR3 size: 15 residues. Trimming left V 1 base short and J 7 bases short, with 15 bases between. The CDR3, as DNA: TGTGCCAGCAGCTTGAGGAGATCTACCTGGAATGAGCAGTTCTTC. This gives the protein CASSLRRSTWNEQFF.

This clone was counted a few times. This chain joins TRBV4-2 and TRBJ2-3, with 8 bases fitting TRBD1. After removal of 0 bases from V and 1 base from J, the junction contained 3 bases not matched to a gene. This CDR3 has 16 residues. Germline V gives CDR1 LGHNA, CDR2 YNFKEQ. Written as DNA, the CDR3 is TGTGCCAGCAGCCAAGAGGAGGGACAGGGCACAGATACGCAGTATTTT. It codes for CASSQEEGQGTDTQYF.

The count of this clone is one. This chain connects TRBV7-8 to TRBJ1-5; D is unresolved. CDR3 length equals 13 residues. The germline V gene encodes CDR1 SGHVS and CDR2 FQNEAQ. Trimming took off 4 bases at V and 0 bases at J, with 4 bases between the two ends. In DNA, the CDR3 is TGTGCCAGCAGCTACGGTAGCAATCAGCCCCAGCATTTT. This sequence encodes CASSYGSNQPQHF.